This TCR beta chain was documented in a study of cytomegalovirus exposure and HLA in healthy donors. On the study more broadly: The approximately 610 first-cohort repertoires shared a platform with the 100 to 150 validation repertoires, as reported in a later analysis. Overall study results and limits: Many donors shared some public TCRs, even though most TCR sequences were rare.

Germline CDR1 SGHAT, CDR2 FQNNGV. The CDR3 has 19 residues. V shed 5 bases and J 0 bases; nucleotides not matched to a gene: 16. Only in-frame clones appear in the TCRdb table, and some are missing; sequencing was by immunoSEQ multiplex PCR. The sample has approximately 220,000 clones; 85% to 90% are singletons. Note on this clone: What it binds is unknown.

The receptor comes from a man aged 18 to 35 in good health and CMV-seronegative. The specimen was PBMCs. The V call is TRBV11-2, the J call TRBJ2-1, with TRBD2 matching 7 bases. The CDR3 here is CASSLRAVLAESSYNEQFF. CDR3 in DNA: TGTGCCAGCAGCCTAAGAGCGGTGCTAGCGGAAAGCTCCTACAATGAGCAGTTCTTC. Drawing the rest from reference TRBV11-2 and TRBJ2-1, the complete variable domain is EAGVAQSPRYKIIEKRQSVAFWCNPISGHATLYWYQQILGQGPKLLIQFQNNGVVDDSQLPKDRFSAERLKGVDSTLKIQPAKLEDSAVYLCASSLRAVLAESSYNEQFFGPGTRLTVL.